This T cell receptor beta chain was sequenced in a study of CXCR3-negative and CXCR3-positive naive CD8 T cells. General observations from the study: Hydrophobicity of TRB CDR3s was greater in CXCR3-positive naive cells than in CXCR3-negative naive cells. Similar levels of surface CD5 were seen between naive subsets; TCR strength was inferred from TRB CDR3 properties. For naive cells, CXCR3-negative and CXCR3-positive subsets had similar TRBV-TRBJ usage; for memory cells, usage differed. Both naive subsets had comparably high diversity; memory CD8+ cells much lower.

Through 5' RACE with UMI labels, the TRB cDNA libraries were prepared. TCRdb reanalyzed the 5' RACE reads and collapses them to one entry per CDR3 protein, without DNA. This table holds around 150,000 distinct CDR3 sequences. The CDR3 covers 17 residues. At around 300,000 cells each, triplicate sorts were carried out for each CD8+ T cell subset. With respect to this clonotype: Its antigen is not known.

The TCR was taken from a human donor in good health. Some clones in this sample may be carry-over from other donors' samples. The V gene is TRBV12-3 or TRBV12-4, the J gene TRBJ2-3; the D gene TCRdb calls, TRBD1, cannot be checked with no DNA. Sequencing was performed on naive CXCR3+ CD8+ T cells from blood. The sample's subset: CD45RO-CCR7+CD27+CD95- naive CD8+ T cells expressing CXCR3 (TNR3+). This CDR3 reads CASIPYQGGTGTDTQYF.